This T cell receptor (beta chain) derives from a study of quantifying T cell responses using KT2 cells. Study context: TCR alpha and beta constant-region primers primed reverse transcription of RNA.

Known numbers of the T cell clone KT2 were added to PBMC. Study-level results: Input KT2 cell number predicted KT2 alpha and beta sequence counts linearly over several orders of magnitude.

The table lists this clonotype with a few counts. Its antigen is as yet unknown. This CDR3 contains 12 residues. V was clipped by 6 bases and J by 10 bases, with 12 bases between them. An oligo carrying a UMI was ligated to the cDNA 3' end. The first PCR ran 3 to 5 cycles with an equimolar RC1.1 and RC1.2 beta primer mix. TCR alpha and beta chains were handled separately starting at the second PCR. Via MiXCR, TCRdb re-called the UMI-ligation and nested PCR reads, giving one row per CDR3 protein. The sample consists of approximately 43,000 distinct CDR3 sequences, about a sixth of them appearing once. This clonotype originated in a human donor. Sequencing was performed on PBMCs spiked with cells of the T cell clone KT2. The chain has TRBV12-3 or TRBV12-4 and TRBJ2-2, with D uncertain. The DNA for the CDR3 is TGTGCCAGCAGCCGCTCCGTAGAGGAGCTGTTTTTT. Residues: CASSRSVEELFF.